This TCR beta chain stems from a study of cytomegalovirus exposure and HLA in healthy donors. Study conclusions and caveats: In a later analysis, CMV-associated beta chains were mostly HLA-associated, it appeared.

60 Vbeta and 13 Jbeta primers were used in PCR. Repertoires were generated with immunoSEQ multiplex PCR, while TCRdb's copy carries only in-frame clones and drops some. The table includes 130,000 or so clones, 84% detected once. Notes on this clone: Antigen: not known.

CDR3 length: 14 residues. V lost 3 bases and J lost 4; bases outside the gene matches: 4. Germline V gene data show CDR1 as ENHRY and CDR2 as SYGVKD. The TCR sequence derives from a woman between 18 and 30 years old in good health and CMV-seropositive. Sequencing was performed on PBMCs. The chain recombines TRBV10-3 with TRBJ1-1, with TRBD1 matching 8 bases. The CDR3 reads CAISDSGGFTEAFF. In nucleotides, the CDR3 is TGTGCCATCAGTGATTCAGGGGGCTTCACTGAAGCTTTCTTT.